This TCR beta chain was retrieved from a study of blood T cell repertoires in COVID-19. At the level of the study: Sources were T cells, B-cell-depleted T cells, or PBMCs; the material itself was cDNA or gDNA.

Germline CDR1 is GTSNPN and CDR2 is SVGIG (reference sequence). Trimming cost V 7 bases and J 4 bases; bases outside gene matches: 5. The CDR3 consists of 12 residues. Authors' data handling: Estimated nucleated cell counts came from reference gene primer amplification. Profiled with immunoSEQ multiplex PCR; TCRdb holds only in-frame clones, not every one. For V, J and clone size, that table is used; D and trimming come from the DNA. Seen here are over 150,000 clones, roughly 83% observed once, and the top ten hold around 8.4%. The chain has TRBV30 and TRBJ1-2; 8 positions agree with TRBD1. The TCR sequence derives from a woman at least 80 years old with active or convalescent COVID-19. The source material was peripheral blood. CDR3 sequence: CASTGEIYGYTF. Written as DNA, the CDR3 is TGTGCCTCGACAGGGGAGATCTATGGCTACACCTTC.